The 30 T cell receptor beta chains listed next were all sequenced from one sample in a study of early T cells in non-severe SARS-CoV-2 infection. One entry per CDR3 protein, called by TCRdb with MiXCR from the 5' RACE reads. The sample has more than 65,000 distinct CDR3 sequences; 9.5% to 15% are singletons. Sequences were obtained from whole blood. The receptors were sampled from an adult who was a healthcare worker with PCR-confirmed SARS-CoV-2 infection or an uninfected control (not recorded which).

The gene calls are TRBV7-2 and TRBJ2-7; D remains unclear. The CDR3 sequence is 11 residues long. Trimming took off 5 bases at V and 1 base at J, with 3 bases between the two ends. Per germline, CDR1 SGHTA and CDR2 FQGNSA. Here the CDR3 reads CASSMSYEQYF. For the CDR3, the DNA is TGTGCCAGCAGCATGTCCTACGAGCAGTACTTC.

This clonotype was recorded many times. The rearrangement uses TRBV5-1 and TRBJ1-1, with 7 nucleotides matching TRBD1. Trimming removed 2 bases from V and 4 bases from J; junction bases left unmatched: 5. This CDR3 region has 14 residues. CDR1 is SGHRS and CDR2 is YFSETQ in the germline V gene. CDR3 nucleotide sequence: TGCGCCAGCAGCTTAAAGACAGGGCCCACTGAAGCTTTCTTT. This translates into CASSLKTGPTEAFF.

This clonotype was counted many times. The chain recombines TRBV6-5 with TRBJ1-6; D uncertain. V was shortened by 4 bases and J by 5 bases, with 9 bases between the two germline ends. The CDR3 has 14 amino acids. Per germline, CDR1 MNHEY and CDR2 SVGAGI. The CDR3 loop is CASSFRHDNSPLHF. The CDR3 DNA follows: TGTGCCAGCAGTTTCCGACATGATAATTCACCCCTCCACTTT.

This clonotype was seen many times. The rearrangement links TRBV12-3 or TRBV12-4 to TRBJ1-1, with D uncertain. This CDR3 is built from 14 residues. Trimming took off 4 bases at V and 2 bases at J, with 11 bases between the two ends. This CDR3 reads CASSWRPVNTEAFF. In DNA, the CDR3 is TGTGCCAGCAGTTGGAGGCCGGTAAACACTGAAGCTTTCTTT.

This clonotype has at least ten counts. This rearrangement joins TRBV20-1 to TRBJ2-5, with TRBD2 as a possible D gene (5 bases). The CDR3 spans 14 residues. Germline CDR1 reads DFQATT; CDR2 reads SNEGSKA (reference sequence). The V end was cut by 6 bases, the J end by 5 bases, with 19 bases between. This CDR3 is CSAPRGPSLETQYF. Here the CDR3 DNA reads TGCAGTGCCCCCCGAGGGCCCAGTTTGGAGACCCAGTACTTC.

This clonotype was detected many times. V is TRBV5-4 and J is TRBJ2-7; 8 nucleotides match TRBD1. V dropped 0 bases and J dropped 4; count of bases not matched to a gene: 6. CDR1 and CDR2 from the germline V gene are SGHNT and YYREEE (reference sequence). This CDR3 is 15 amino acids long. The CDR3 sequence: CASSLAVDRGYEQYF. The CDR3 region has the DNA TGTGCCAGCAGCTTGGCCGTAGACAGGGGTTACGAGCAGTACTTC.

This clonotype has only a few counts. The V gene is TRBV18, the J gene TRBJ2-1; 10 bases are a match to TRBD2. The germline gives CDR1 KGHSH, CDR2 LQKENI. The CDR3 has 16 residues. V shed 2 bases and J 5 bases; nucleotides not matched to a gene: 6. CDR3 sequence (DNA): TGTGCCAGCTCACCATCTAGCGGGAGATTCAACAATGAGCAGTTCTTC. Amino acid sequence: CASSPSSGRFNNEQFF.

This sequence joins TRBV12-5 and TRBJ2-2, with 8 bases lining up with TRBD1. The CDR3 consists of 15 residues. Germline V gene lookup returns CDR1 LGHNT and CDR2 FRNRAP. V was clipped by 5 bases and J by 3 bases; unmatched bases: 5. The CDR3 protein is CASGPGTGYTGELFF. For the CDR3, the DNA is TGTGCTAGTGGTCCAGGGACAGGCTACACCGGGGAGCTGTTTTTT.

In this sample, this clonotype turned up a few times. The J gene is TRBJ2-1, the V gene TRBV29-1, with TRBD1 as a possible D gene (5 bases). Trimming took 2 bases from V and 6 from J, leaving 11 bases between them. CDR3 length equals 13 residues. The germline V gene has CDR1 SQVTM and CDR2 ANQGSEA. The CDR3 spells CSVEPDSINEQFF. In DNA, the CDR3 is TGCAGCGTTGAACCCGACAGTATCAATGAGCAGTTCTTC.

This clonotype was recorded many times. This chain links TRBV6-1 with TRBJ2-7; D is perhaps TRBD2 (7 bases). Trimming shortened V by 7 bases and J by 2 bases, and 15 bases separated the two germline ends. The CDR3 runs to 14 residues. Germline V gives CDR1 MNHNS, CDR2 SASEGT. The CDR3 sequence: CASTSGGPPYEQYF. CDR3 DNA: TGTGCCAGCACCTCCGGGGGGCCACCCTACGAGCAGTACTTC.

This clonotype was observed at least ten times. The chain is built from TRBV10-3 and TRBJ2-5, with D unclear. Germline lookup yields CDR1 ENHRY and CDR2 SYGVKD. Trimming took off 4 bases at V and 5 bases at J, with 8 bases between the two ends. The CDR3 contains 12 residues. CDR3 residues: CAISASRETQYF. CDR3 nucleotide sequence: TGTGCCATCAGTGCGAGCAGGGAGACCCAGTACTTC.

This clonotype occurred many times. V usage is TRBV7-6 and J usage is TRBJ2-1; the D is unclear. Deletions cut 5 bases from V and 6 bases from J, with 8 bases between. This CDR3 region has 12 residues. Germline V lookup: CDR1 SGHVS, CDR2 FNYEAQ. CDR3 sequence: CASSPGINEQFF. CDR3 DNA sequence: TGTGCCAGCAGCCCTGGAATCAATGAGCAGTTCTTC.

This clonotype has at least ten counts. This chain links TRBV5-1 with TRBJ2-5, with 9 bases matching TRBD2. Looked up from germline, CDR1 is SGHRS and CDR2 is YFSETQ. The CDR3 sequence is 20 residues long. After removal of 3 bases from V and 7 bases from J, the junction contained 25 bases not matched to a gene. DNA of the CDR3: TGCGCCAGCAGCTCCATGGGGAGGAGGACAGCGGGGGGAAATTCGGGGACCCAGTACTTC. This translates into CASSSMGRRTAGGNSGTQYF.

There are many counts of this clonotype. This chain joins TRBV24-1 and TRBJ2-2; D assignment may be TRBD1 or TRBD2 (5 bases each). Germline-derived CDR1 and CDR2 are KGHDR and SFDVKD. CDR3 length: 13 residues. V was shortened by 2 bases and J by 9 bases, with 9 bases between the two germline ends. In DNA, the CDR3 is TGTGCCACCAGTGATTCCGGGACGTGGGAGCTGTTTTTT. Its protein product is CATSDSGTWELFF.

This clonotype was detected ten times or more. This chain connects TRBV6-1 to TRBJ2-7; 8 bases align to TRBD1. Looked up from germline, CDR1 is MNHNS and CDR2 is SASEGT. The V gene end was trimmed by 7 bases and the J gene end by 4 bases; junction bases not matched to a gene: 6. The CDR3 spans 13 residues. CDR3 bases: TGTGCCAGCACCCCAGGGGGCTTGTACGAGCAGTACTTC. It yields the protein CASTPGGLYEQYF.

Ten or more counts support this clonotype. The junction shows a germline mismatch at one end, possibly a read error. The V and J genes are TRBV5-1 and TRBJ1-4; no definite D call. This CDR3 has 14 residues. CDR1 is SGHRS and CDR2 is YFSETQ in the germline V gene. The CDR3 is CASSLDVVFEKLFF. CDR3 DNA: TGCGCCAGCAGCCTGGACGTTGTATTTGAAAAACTGTTCTTT. The full variable domain, with the rest looked up from reference TRBV5-1 and TRBJ1-4, is KAGVTQTPRYLIKTRGQQVTLSCSPISGHRSVSWYQQTPGQGLQFLFEYFSETQRNKGNFPGRFSGRQFSNSRSEMNVSTLELGDSALYLCASSLDVVFEKLFFGSGTQLSVL.

In this sample, this clonotype is medium-sized. J is TRBJ2-3 and V is TRBV30; D might be TRBD2 (5 bases). The CDR3 extends over 14 amino acids. Germline CDR1 GTSNPN, CDR2 SVGIG (reference sequence). Trimming took off 2 bases at V and 2 bases at J, with 11 bases between the two ends. CDR3 nucleotides: TGTGCCTGGAGTCGAGGGAGCCACACAGATACGCAGTATTTT. It specifies CAWSRGSHTDTQYF.

This clonotype was observed at least ten times. CDR3 sequence (DNA): TGTGCCAGCTCCCGGGACGGCTACACCGGGGAGCTGTTTTTT. This encodes CASSRDGYTGELFF. This rearrangement joins TRBV18 to TRBJ2-2, with D possibly called TRBD1 or TRBD2 (5 bases each). Germline V gives CDR1 KGHSH, CDR2 LQKENI. Trimming cost V 6 bases and J 3 bases, with 11 bases left between them. The CDR3 is 14 residues long.

This clonotype has at least ten counts. This chain links TRBV7-2 with TRBJ1-5; D perhaps matches TRBD1 (5 bases). This CDR3 spans 15 amino acids. Trimming left V 6 bases short and J 2 bases short, with 14 bases between. Germline V gene sequence: CDR1 SGHTA, CDR2 FQGNSA. The CDR3 nucleotides are TGTGCCAGCAGTCAGACAGTCAACCGCAATCAGCCCCAGCATTTT. Translating it yields CASSQTVNRNQPQHF.

In this sample, this clonotype turned up many times. CDR3 nucleotide sequence: TGTGCCAGCAGCCAGCGGAGGGTCCCCGAATCCTACAATGAGCAGTTCTTC. This sequence encodes CASSQRRVPESYNEQFF. The rearrangement joins TRBV11-3 to TRBJ2-1, with D possibly being TRBD2 (6 bases). V was shortened by 5 bases and J by 1 base, with 18 bases between the two germline ends. The CDR3 length is 17 residues. CDR1 and CDR2 from the germline V gene are SGHNT and YENEEA.

This clonotype occurred many times. J is TRBJ1-5 and V is TRBV6-2 or TRBV6-3; 9 bases are shared with TRBD1. The V and J ends lost 5 bases and 3 bases, in that order; junction bases with no gene match: 5. This CDR3 comprises 15 residues. CDR1 and CDR2 from the germline V gene are MNHEY and SVGEGT. Here the CDR3 reads CASSRDRVYNQPQHF. CDR3 nucleotides: TGTGCCAGCAGTCGGGACAGGGTGTACAATCAGCCCCAGCATTTT.

In this sample, this clonotype turned up many times. The V and J genes are TRBV6-2 or TRBV6-3 and TRBJ2-5, with TRBD2 matching over 12 bases. The trim removed 6 bases at V and 1 base at J, leaving 9 bases unmatched. Germline CDR1 and CDR2: MNHEY and SVGEGT. This CDR3 has 17 amino acids. The CDR3 loop reads CASSNPTSGRPQETQYF. The CDR3, as DNA: TGTGCCAGCAGCAATCCGACTAGCGGGAGACCCCAAGAGACCCAGTACTTC.

The chain combines TRBV30 with TRBJ1-2, with D unclear. The V end was cut by 0 bases, the J end by 8 bases, with 13 bases between. The CDR3 totals 13 residues. The germline gives CDR1 GTSNPN, CDR2 SVGIG (reference sequence). The DNA for the CDR3 is TGTGCCTGGAGTGTATTTGGACGTCCAGGCTACACCTTC. This codes for CAWSVFGRPGYTF.

This clonotype has at least ten counts. The chain carries TRBV12-5 and TRBJ2-7; D is perhaps TRBD1 or TRBD2 (5 bases each). Between the trimmed V and J ends, which lost 1 base and 7 bases, there was a span of 17 bases. Germline loops: CDR1 LGHNT, CDR2 FRNRAP. The CDR3 has 15 residues. CDR3 sequence reads: CASGLDRMGVGEQYF. The DNA for the CDR3 is TGTGCTAGTGGTTTGGACCGCATGGGGGTCGGAGAGCAGTACTTC.

In its sample, this clonotype was seen a few times. This chain uses TRBV12-5 with TRBJ1-5; D is uncertain. V shed 5 bases and J shed 7 bases, with 6 bases lying between them. Germline assignment: CDR1 LGHNT and CDR2 FRNRAP. This CDR3 comprises 11 residues. CDR3 DNA: TGTGCTAGTGGTCCCGGCCAGCCCCAGCATTTT. Translated: CASGPGQPQHF.

The rearrangement uses TRBV12-3 or TRBV12-4 and TRBJ2-7; 10 nucleotides align to TRBD1. After removal of 3 bases from V and 4 bases from J, the junction contained 3 bases not matched to a gene. CDR3 length equals 14 residues. The CDR3, as DNA: TGTGCCAGCAGTTTGGACAGGGGGTTATACGAGCAGTACTTC. The encoded protein is CASSLDRGLYEQYF.

Many counts were recorded for this clonotype. The chain joins TRBV2 to TRBJ1-2; perhaps TRBD1 as D (5 bases). The CDR3 covers 15 residues. The V gene lost 3 bases and the J gene lost 3 bases, with 14 bases spanning the gap. The germline V gene has CDR1 SNHLY and CDR2 FYNNEI. The CDR3 loop is CASSDGTPKDYGYTF. In nucleotides, the CDR3 is TGTGCCAGCAGTGACGGGACTCCGAAGGACTATGGCTACACCTTC.

The chain joins TRBV10-3 to TRBJ2-7; no definite D call. V lost 3 bases and J 3 bases, leaving 6 bases between the germline ends. The CDR3 is 12 amino acids. CDR1 is ENHRY and CDR2 is SYGVKD in the germline V gene. The CDR3 nucleotides are TGTGCCATCAGTGAAGGGAACTACGAGCAGTACTTC. Encoded protein: CAISEGNYEQYF.

This clonotype has ten or more counts. The V and J genes are TRBV12-3 or TRBV12-4 and TRBJ2-4; D gene uncertain. The CDR3 has 12 residues. Trimming removed 7 bases at V and 7 bases at J, with 11 bases between. This chain's CDR3 is CASTLVGNIQYF. In DNA, the CDR3 is TGTGCCAGCACCCTTGTGGGGAACATTCAGTACTTC.

This clonotype occurred many times. The chain carries TRBV20-1 and TRBJ1-1, with D unclear. Germline V gene sequence: CDR1 DFQATT, CDR2 SNEGSKA (reference sequence). The CDR3 consists of 12 residues. Trimming removed 0 bases at V and 10 bases at J, with 12 bases between. CDR3 nucleotides: TGCAGTGCTAGAGACCCGGCCCTGGGAGCTTTCTTT. Amino acids: CSARDPALGAFF.